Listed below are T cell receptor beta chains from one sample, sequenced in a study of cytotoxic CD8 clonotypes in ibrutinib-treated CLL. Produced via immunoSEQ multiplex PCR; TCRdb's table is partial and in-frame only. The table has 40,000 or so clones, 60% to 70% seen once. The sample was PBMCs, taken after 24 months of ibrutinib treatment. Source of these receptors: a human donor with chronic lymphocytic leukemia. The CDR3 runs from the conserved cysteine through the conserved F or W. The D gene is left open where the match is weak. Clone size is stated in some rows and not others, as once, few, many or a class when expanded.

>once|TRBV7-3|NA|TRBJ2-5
CASSFNGWETQYF
TGTGCCAGCAGCTTCAACGGCTGGGAGACCCAGTACTTC
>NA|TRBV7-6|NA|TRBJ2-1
CASSPRGSGSYNEQFF
TGTGCCAGCAGCCCCCGGGGTAGCGGATCTTACAATGAGCAGTTCTTC
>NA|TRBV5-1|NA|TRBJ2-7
CASSLDLTQGTPWLYEQYF
TGCGCCAGCAGCTTGGACCTTACTCAGGGAACCCCTTGGCTCTACGAGCAGTACTTC
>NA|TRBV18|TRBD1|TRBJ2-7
CASPRAGGSKEQYF
TGTGCCAGCCCGCGAGCAGGGGGCTCGAAAGAGCAGTACTTC
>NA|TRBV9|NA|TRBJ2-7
CASSVDRGDSYEQYF
TGTGCCAGCAGCGTAGACCGCGGGGATTCCTACGAGCAGTACTTC
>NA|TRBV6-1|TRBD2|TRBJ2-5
CASNIAGGETQYF
TGTGCCAGCAATATAGCGGGGGGGGAGACCCAGTACTTC
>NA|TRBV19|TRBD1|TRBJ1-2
CASSPGTGYGYTF
TGTGCCAGTAGTCCCGGGACAGGATACGGCTACACCTTC
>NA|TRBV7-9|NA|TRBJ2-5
CASSLVNRYQETQYF
TGTGCCAGCAGCTTAGTAAACAGGTACCAAGAGACCCAGTACTTC
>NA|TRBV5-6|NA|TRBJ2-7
CASSLGAGAGEQYF
TGTGCCAGCAGCTTGGGGGCGGGGGCTGGCGAGCAGTACTTC
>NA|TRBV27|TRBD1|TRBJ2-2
CASRIQGGGTGELFF
TGTGCCAGCAGGATACAGGGGGGTGGCACCGGGGAGCTGTTTTTT
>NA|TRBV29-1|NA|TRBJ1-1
CSVATTEAFF
TGCAGCGTTGCTACCACTGAAGCTTTCTTT
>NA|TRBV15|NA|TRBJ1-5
CATSRDLSGRSNQPQHF
TGTGCCACCAGCAGAGATCTTTCGGGGAGAAGCAATCAGCCCCAGCATTTT
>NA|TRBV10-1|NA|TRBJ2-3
CASSPRAVDTQYF
TGCGCCAGCAGCCCCCGGGCGGTAGATACGCAGTATTTT
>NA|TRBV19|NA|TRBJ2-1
CASSFDGTSYNEQFF
TGTGCCAGTAGTTTCGACGGGACCTCCTACAATGAGCAGTTCTTC
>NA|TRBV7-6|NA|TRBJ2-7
CASSLAVGYEQYF
TGTGCCAGCAGCTTAGCGGTCGGCTACGAGCAGTACTTC
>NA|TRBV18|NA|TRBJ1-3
CASSPEASAGNTIYF
TGTGCCAGCTCACCCGAGGCATCCGCTGGAAACACCATATATTTT
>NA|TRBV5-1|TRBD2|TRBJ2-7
CASSLLAGEYEQYF
TGCGCCAGCAGCTTACTAGCGGGAGAGTACGAGCAGTACTTC
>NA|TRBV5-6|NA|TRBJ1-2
CASSLSWTNDGYTF
TGTGCCAGCAGCTTGTCATGGACCAACGATGGCTACACCTTC
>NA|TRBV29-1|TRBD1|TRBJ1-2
CSVDGGDSYGYTF
TGCAGCGTTGATGGGGGGGACAGCTATGGCTACACCTTC
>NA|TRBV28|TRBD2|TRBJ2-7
CASSPSLLFTSGEYEQYF
TGTGCCAGCAGTCCCTCCCTCCTATTTACTAGCGGGGAATACGAGCAGTACTTC
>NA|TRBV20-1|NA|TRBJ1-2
CSALGGYGYTF
TGCAGTGCCCTCGGGGGGTATGGCTACACCTTC
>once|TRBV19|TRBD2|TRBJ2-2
CASKLWGLQDGELFF
TGTGCCAGTAAACTTTGGGGACTACAGGACGGGGAGCTGTTTTTT
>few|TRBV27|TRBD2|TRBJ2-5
CASSLLAGVSETQYF
TGTGCCAGCAGTTTATTAGCGGGAGTTAGTGAGACCCAGTACTTC